This record looks at one T cell receptor (beta chain) sequence and its context. Per germline, CDR1 SGHTA and CDR2 FQGNSA. This CDR3 comprises 15 residues. V lost 3 bases and J 4 bases, leaving 15 bases between the germline ends. The data were obtained in a study of blood T cell repertoires in COVID-19. In the study overall: Donors in the United States, Italy and Spain gave samples during acute or convalescent COVID-19. PBMCs, B-cell-depleted T cells, or T cells were the source of the cDNA or gDNA that made up the material.

Produced via immunoSEQ multiplex PCR; TCRdb's table is partial and in-frame only. The sample has around 250,000 clones, roughly nine tenths seen once. The clonotype comes from a woman between 40 and 55 years old who had recovered from COVID-19. Specimen: peripheral blood. The chain employs TRBV7-2 and TRBJ2-5; possibly TRBD2 for D (6 bases). The CDR3 sequence is CASSLGLRGAETQYF. CDR3 bases: TGTGCCAGCAGCTTGGGACTTCGTGGCGCAGAGACCCAGTACTTC.